This entry lists 27 T cell receptor beta chains sequenced from one sample in a study of sequential checkpoint blockade in melanoma. Noted treatment: randomized to nivolumab then ipilimumab (arm A) or the reverse (arm B). This table comes from immunoSEQ multiplex PCR, and its TCRdb copy is limited to in-frame clones, with some not included. The sample lists roughly 28,000 clones; roughly four fifths were seen once. Sequences were derived from CD8+ T cells sorted from blood (inferred from file names), sampled from a patient given nivolumab and ipilimumab in sequence. These receptors were collected from a human donor with melanoma.

This rearrangement joins TRBV4-3 to TRBJ2-5; D ambiguous. Trimming pared 4 bases from V and 5 bases from J, leaving 14 bases between. In germline, CDR1 is LGHNA, CDR2 YSLEER. The CDR3 consists of 14 residues. The CDR3: CASSPGVPGETQYF. CDR3 sequence (DNA): TGCGCCAGCAGCCCCGGTGTTCCCGGGGAGACCCAGTACTTC.

The chain combines TRBV4-3 with TRBJ1-1; a weak D match, TRBD1 (6 bases). The germline CDR1 and CDR2 sequences are LGHNA and YSLEER. V shed 1 base and J shed 5 bases, with 11 bases lying between them. The CDR3 extends over 14 amino acids. The CDR3 sequence is CASSQVLGGTEAFF. The CDR3 DNA follows: TGCGCCAGCAGCCAAGTTTTAGGGGGAACTGAAGCTTTCTTT.

A remark on this clone: At one end, the junction sequence differs from germline, possibly due to a read error. The J gene is TRBJ2-5, the V gene TRBV15, with 7 bases identical to TRBD2. The germline V gene has CDR1 LNHNV and CDR2 YYDKDF (reference sequence). There are 20 residues in the CDR3. The CDR3 region is CATSRWPREAGVAFRESQYF. The CDR3 DNA reads as TGTGCCACCAGCCGGTGGCCTAGAGAGGCGGGAGTGGCCTTTCGGGAGAGCCAGTACTTC.

This clone was observed a handful of times. The gene calls are TRBV18 and TRBJ2-1, with 13 bases lining up with TRBD2. The germline V gene has CDR1 KGHSH and CDR2 LQKENI. With 4 bases clipped from V and 10 bases from J, the junction kept 13 bases outside the gene matches. CDR3 size: 17 residues. The CDR3 sequence is CASSHTTLAGGLEEQFF. In nucleotides, the CDR3 is TGTGCCAGCTCACACACTACACTAGCGGGAGGGCTAGAAGAGCAGTTCTTC.

This clone came up once. The CDR3 bases are TGTGCCAGCAGCACGGGACAGGGAACGGAGCAGTTCTTC. Protein: CASSTGQGTEQFF. The rearrangement joins TRBV7-9 to TRBJ2-1, with 9 nucleotides matching TRBD1. This CDR3 spans 13 amino acids. The germline V gene encodes CDR1 SEHNR and CDR2 FQNEAQ (reference sequence). With V trimmed by 5 bases and J by 10 bases, 6 bases remained unmatched.

The gene calls are TRBV4-3 and TRBJ2-5, with TRBD1 matching 10 bases. The J call may be wrong; the DNA end is better matched by TRBJ2-7. Germline V lookup: CDR1 LGHNA, CDR2 YSLEER. This CDR3 is built from 15 residues. CDR3 DNA: TGCGCCAGCAGCCCGGGGACAGGGGCCGGGAACGAGCAGTACTTC. Its protein product is CASSPGTGAGNEQYF.

The chain combines TRBV9 with TRBJ1-2; the D is unclear. The germline CDR1 and CDR2 sequences are SGDLS and YYNGEE. This CDR3 has 15 residues. Trimming removed 0 bases from V and 0 bases from J, with 9 bases in between. CDR3 region: CASSVDSGANYGYTF. The CDR3 nucleotides read TGTGCCAGCAGCGTAGATTCCGGGGCTAACTATGGCTACACCTTC.

This clone was observed once. The chain is built from TRBV5-1 and TRBJ2-5; D is unclear. Judging by the DNA end, TRBJ2-7 fits better; the J call may be wrong. The V gene's germline CDR1 is SGHRS and CDR2 YFSETQ. The length of the CDR3 is 18 residues. The CDR3 DNA is TGCGCCAGCAGCTTGTTCCCCTCAGACGGAGAATCCTCCTACGAGCAGTACTTC. This codes for CASSLFPSDGESSYEQYF.

The CDR3 DNA is TGTGCCAGCAGTGAGGCGGGGTACTACGAGCAGTACTTC. It encodes CASSEAGYYEQYF. V and J are TRBV25-1 and TRBJ2-7; D is perhaps TRBD2 (6 bases). Trimming shortened V by 3 bases and J by 3 bases, and 9 bases separated the two germline ends. The CDR3 spans 13 residues. Germline values: CDR1 MGHDK, CDR2 SYGVNS.

The V gene is TRBV13, the J gene TRBJ1-1, with D possibly matching TRBD1 (5 bases). CDR3 length equals 12 residues. Germline loops: CDR1 PRHDT, CDR2 FYEKMQ (reference sequence). Trimming cost V 5 bases and J 7 bases, with 11 bases left between them. This CDR3 reads CASSLQGYEAFF. Written as DNA, the CDR3 is TGTGCCAGCAGCCTTCAGGGATATGAAGCTTTCTTT. Looking up the rest from reference TRBV13 and TRBJ1-1 gives the full variable domain: AAGVIQSPRHLIKEKRETATLKCYPIPRHDTVYWYQQGPGQDPQFLISFYEKMQSDKGSIPDRFSAQQFSDYHSELNMSSLELGDSALYFCASSLQGYEAFFGQGTRLTVV.

This chain links TRBV7-9 with TRBJ2-1, with TRBD2 identical over 11 bases. The CDR3 is 15 residues long. Germline values: CDR1 SEHNR, CDR2 FQNEAQ (reference sequence). V lost 4 bases and J lost 8; bases outside the gene matches: 7. CDR3 sequence (DNA): TGTGCCAGCAGCTCCACTAGCGGGGGTTATGATGAGCAGTTCTTC. Its translation is CASSSTSGGYDEQFF.

The chain uses TRBV9 and TRBJ2-3, with TRBD2 matching over 8 bases. J gave up 2 bases and V 0 bases, and 2 bases lay outside the gene matches. Germline assignment: CDR1 SGDLS and CDR2 YYNGEE. CDR3 length equals 15 residues. In DNA, the CDR3 is TGTGCCAGCAGCGTAGCGGGAGGGGACACAGATACGCAGTATTTT. Its translation is CASSVAGGDTDTQYF.

This chain connects TRBV5-6 to TRBJ2-1; perhaps TRBD2 as D (7 bases). This CDR3 is built from 15 residues. The V and J ends lost 7 bases and 6 bases respectively, with 20 bases between them. Germline V gives CDR1 SGHDT, CDR2 YYEEEE. CDR3 DNA sequence: TGTGCCAGCTGCCACGCGGGGGCCCCCGGCAATGAGCAGTTCTTC. It encodes CASCHAGAPGNEQFF.

This chain joins TRBV9 and TRBJ2-2; 8 bases line up with TRBD2. Germline lookup yields CDR1 SGDLS and CDR2 YYNGEE. Germline trimming cut 6 bases from V and 1 base from J; bases unmatched to any gene: 8. The CDR3 is 16 residues long. CDR3 sequence: CASTPWAGGNTGELFF. Written as DNA, the CDR3 is TGTGCCAGCACCCCCTGGGCGGGAGGGAACACCGGGGAGCTGTTTTTT.

The gene calls are TRBV4-1 and TRBJ2-2; 13 positions match TRBD2. The J segment lost 2 bases and the V segment lost 1 base, leaving 4 bases of the junction unmatched. Germline-derived CDR1 and CDR2 are MGHRA and YSYEKL. The CDR3 has 18 residues. The CDR3 is CASSQGGTSGVNTGELFF. The CDR3 region has the DNA TGCGCCAGCAGCCAAGGTGGGACTAGCGGGGTAAACACCGGGGAGCTGTTTTTT.

This rearrangement joins TRBV5-5 to TRBJ2-7, with 10 bases identical to TRBD1. Germline assignment: CDR1 SGHKS and CDR2 YYEKEE (reference sequence). The J segment lost 4 bases and the V segment lost 1 base, leaving 5 bases of the junction unmatched. This CDR3 has 15 amino acids. As DNA, the CDR3 is TGTGCCAGCAGCTTGTTTATGGGACAGGGGTACGAGCAGTACTTC. Translated, it gives CASSLFMGQGYEQYF.

The V and J genes are TRBV19 and TRBJ2-2; 12 bases align to TRBD1. With V trimmed by 10 bases and J by 0 bases, 15 bases remained unmatched. This CDR3 has 19 residues. CDR1 and CDR2 from the germline V gene are LNHDA and SQIVND (reference sequence). CDR3 amino acids: CAISTGTGGVFTNTGELFF. Here the CDR3 DNA reads TGTGCCATCTCAACCGGGACAGGGGGCGTCTTTACGAACACCGGGGAGCTGTTTTTT.

This clone was picked up one time. V gene TRBV7-9 combines with J gene TRBJ2-5; TRBD1 is a possible D gene (5 bases). The J call may be in error: the DNA end matches TRBJ2-7 better. Germline assignment: CDR1 SEHNR and CDR2 FQNEAQ (reference sequence). The CDR3 spans 16 residues. The CDR3 DNA reads as TGTGCCAGCACCTCAAGGTGGGGCGAAGAGGCCTACGAGCAGTACTTC. Encoded protein: CASTSRWGEEAYEQYF.

This clone has more than one count but fewer than ten. The genes are TRBV29-1 and TRBJ1-2, with a tentative D call TRBD1 (6 bases). From germline, CDR1 is SQVTM and CDR2 ANQGSEA. V was trimmed by 8 bases and J by 2 bases, leaving 18 bases between them. This CDR3 contains 14 residues. The DNA for the CDR3 is TGCAGCCCAAAGGCAGGGGAGGGCAACTATGGCTACACCTTC. This sequence encodes CSPKAGEGNYGYTF.

Details on this clone: A read error is likely, as this CDR3 ends without the conserved phenylalanine or tryptophan. This chain joins TRBV7-9 and TRBJ2-7; 9 positions agree with TRBD1. With V trimmed by 5 bases and J by 3 bases, 8 bases remained unmatched. The CDR3 runs to 15 residues. Germline values: CDR1 SEHNR, CDR2 FQNEAQ (reference sequence). In DNA form, the CDR3 reads TGTGCCAGCAGCGTCGGGACAGGGTTCCGCTACGAGCAGTACTCC. It specifies CASSVGTGFRYEQYS.

V and J are TRBV27 and TRBJ2-5; 8 bases are shared with TRBD2. V gave up 5 bases and J gave up 11 bases; unmatched junction bases: 10. Germline assignment: CDR1 MNHEY and CDR2 SMNVEV (reference sequence). The CDR3 extends over 13 amino acids. This CDR3 reads CASSKPGGREQYF. The CDR3 bases are TGTGCCAGCAGTAAACCGGGGGGGAGGGAGCAGTACTTC.

The chain combines TRBV6-5 with TRBJ2-7; TRBD1 matches 9 bases. The V segment lost 2 bases and the J segment 2 bases; nucleotides outside the gene matches: 1. The germline gives CDR1 MNHEY, CDR2 SVGAGI. The CDR3 has 14 amino acids. DNA of the CDR3: TGTGCCAGCAGTTACGGGACAGGGACCTACGAGCAGTACTTC. Encoded protein: CASSYGTGTYEQYF.

The J gene is TRBJ1-2, the V gene TRBV7-9; unclear D gene. V lost 2 bases to trimming and J lost 10 bases, with 8 bases between them. The CDR3 has 11 residues. Germline loops: CDR1 SEHNR, CDR2 FQNEAQ (reference sequence). CDR3 sequence reads: CASSLQRNYTF. For the CDR3, the DNA is TGTGCCAGCAGCTTACAGAGGAACTACACCTTC.

The rearrangement links TRBV4-1 to TRBJ2-7, with D perhaps matching TRBD2 (6 bases). V lost 0 bases, J lost 3 bases, and 9 bases lay in between. This CDR3 region has 14 residues. Germline-derived CDR1 and CDR2 are MGHRA and YSYEKL. This chain's CDR3 is CASSQDPTSYEQYF. The CDR3 DNA reads TGCGCCAGCAGCCAAGATCCGACTAGCTACGAGCAGTACTTC.

The chain is built from TRBV7-8 and TRBJ2-2, with 14 bases fitting TRBD2. The CDR3 consists of 17 residues. With V trimmed by 7 bases and J by 7 bases, 11 bases remained unmatched. The germline V gene has CDR1 SGHVS and CDR2 FQNEAQ. CDR3 nucleotide sequence: TGTGCCAGCACTAGACTAGCGGGAGGGCCAGGGGGCGGGGAGCTGTTTTTT. Translating gives CASTRLAGGPGGGELFF. Drawing the rest from reference TRBV7-8 and TRBJ2-2, the complete variable domain is GAGVSQSPRYKVAKRGQDVALRCDPISGHVSLFWYQQALGQGPEFLTYFQNEAQLDKSGLPSDRFFAERPEGSVSTLKIQRTQQEDSAVYLCASTRLAGGPGGGELFFGEGSRLTVL.

The chain recombines TRBV10-2 with TRBJ2-7, with 7 bases identical to TRBD2. The CDR3 sequence is 14 residues long. Germline V gives CDR1 WSHSY, CDR2 SAAADI. V shed 7 bases, J shed 9 bases, and the junction held 15 bases outside the gene matches. The CDR3 region is CASTKTSSYEVQYF. As DNA, the CDR3 is TGCGCCAGCACTAAGACTAGCTCCTACGAGGTGCAGTACTTC.

The chain joins TRBV5-3 to TRBJ2-7, with 7 bases identical to TRBD1. TRBV5-3 is given ORF status, its function remaining uncertain. The CDR3 has 14 residues. J lost 0 bases, V lost 2 bases, and 2 bases had no gene match. CDR3 protein: CARSFRDSSYEQYF. CDR3 in DNA: TGTGCCAGAAGCTTCCGGGACAGCTCCTACGAGCAGTACTTC.